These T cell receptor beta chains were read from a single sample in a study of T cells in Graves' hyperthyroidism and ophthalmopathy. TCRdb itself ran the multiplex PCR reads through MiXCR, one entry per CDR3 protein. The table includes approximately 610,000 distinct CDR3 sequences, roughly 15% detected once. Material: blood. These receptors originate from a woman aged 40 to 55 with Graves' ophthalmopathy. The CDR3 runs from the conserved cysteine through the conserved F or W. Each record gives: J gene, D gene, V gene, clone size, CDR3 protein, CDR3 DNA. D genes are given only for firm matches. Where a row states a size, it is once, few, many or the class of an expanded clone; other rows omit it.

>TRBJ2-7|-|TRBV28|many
CASDGGLEQYF
TGTGCCAGCGACGGCGGGCTAGAGCAGTACTTC
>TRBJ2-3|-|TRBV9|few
CASSGGGSSDTQYF
TGTGCCAGCAGTGGAGGGGGTAGCTCAGATACGCAGTATTTT
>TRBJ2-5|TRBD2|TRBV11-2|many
CASSLAAYQETQYF
TGTGCCAGCAGCCTAGCGGCCTACCAAGAGACCCAGTACTTC
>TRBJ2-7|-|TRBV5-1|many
CASSPGTSAYEQYF
TGCGCCAGCAGCCCCGGGACTTCCGCCTACGAGCAGTACTTC
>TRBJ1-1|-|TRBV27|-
CASSLHREGRTEAFF
TGTGCCAGCAGTTTACACAGGGAGGGTCGTACTGAAGCTTTCTTT
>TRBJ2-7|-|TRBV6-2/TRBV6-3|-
CATVEREQYF
TGTGCCACCGTCGAAAGGGAGCAGTACTTC
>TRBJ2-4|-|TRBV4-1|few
CASSQPPSTTKNIQYF
TGCGCCAGCAGCCAACCCCCTAGTACAACTAAAAACATTCAGTACTTC
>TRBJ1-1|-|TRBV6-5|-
CASSYSPPQGNTEAFF
TGTGCCAGCAGTTACTCCCCTCCCCAGGGGAACACTGAAGCTTTCTTT
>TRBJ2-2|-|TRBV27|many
CASSFTLTGELFF
TGTGCCAGCAGTTTTACTCTCACCGGGGAGCTGTTTTTT
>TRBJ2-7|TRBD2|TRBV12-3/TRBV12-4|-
CASSPPPGLAGIYEQYF
TGTGCCAGCAGCCCACCCCCCGGACTAGCGGGAATCTACGAGCAGTACTTC
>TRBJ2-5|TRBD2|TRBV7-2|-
CASSVDVSRGETQYF
TGTGCCAGCAGCGTAGACGTCTCGCGGGGGGAGACCCAGTACTTC
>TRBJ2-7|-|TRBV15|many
CATSRDRGQGEQYF
TGTGCCACCAGCAGAGATCGGGGTCAGGGGGAGCAGTACTTC
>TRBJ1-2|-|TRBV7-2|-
CASSLEGLGSGYTF
TGTGCCAGCAGCTTAGAGGGACTAGGGAGCGGCTACACCTTC
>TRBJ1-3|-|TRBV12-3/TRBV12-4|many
CASSLLGTNTIYF
TGTGCCAGCAGTTTACTGGGTACAAACACCATATATTTT
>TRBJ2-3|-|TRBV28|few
CASSFFTAHTSTDTQYF
TGTGCCAGCAGTTTTTTCACAGCACATACTAGCACAGATACGCAGTATTTT
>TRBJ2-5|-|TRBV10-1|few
CASTLAGDQETQYF
TGCGCCAGCACTTTAGCCGGAGACCAAGAGACCCAGTACTTC
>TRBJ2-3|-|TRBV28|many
CASSLPQGADTQYF
TGTGCCAGCAGTCTACCGCAGGGTGCAGATACGCAGTATTTT